These 28 T cell receptor beta chains came from one sample sequenced in a study of shared clonotypes between healthy human individuals. Profiled with immunoSEQ multiplex PCR; TCRdb holds only in-frame clones, not every one. The sample consists of about 1 million clones, around four fifths of them appearing once. The sequencing input was memory CD4+ T cells sorted from blood. Subset meaning: CD45RA-negative fraction. These receptors all come from a man aged 18 to 29 in good health.

This sequence joins TRBV27 and TRBJ1-6, with D tentatively TRBD1 (5 bases). In germline, CDR1 is MNHEY, CDR2 SMNVEV (reference sequence). V lost 4 bases to trimming and J lost 9 bases, with 19 bases between them. This CDR3 has 16 amino acids. The CDR3 DNA is TGTGCCAGCAGTTCCCTAGGGACGGGCGGCGGTTCACCCCTCCACTTT. Its protein product is CASSSLGTGGGSPLHF.

This clone was observed a few times. The chain uses TRBV6-6 and TRBJ2-7; 8 bases agree with TRBD2. V shed 3 bases and J 3 bases; nucleotides not matched to a gene: 1. In germline, CDR1 is MNHNY, CDR2 SVGAGI (reference sequence). The CDR3 contains 13 residues. The CDR3 DNA is TGTGCCAGCAGTTATAGCGGGAACTACGAGCAGTACTTC. This encodes CASSYSGNYEQYF.

This chain links TRBV30 with TRBJ1-3, with D perhaps matching TRBD1 (5 bases). The germline V and J ends were trimmed by 1 base and 4 bases, with 8 bases remaining between them. The CDR3 covers 13 residues. Germline V gene sequence: CDR1 GTSNPN, CDR2 SVGIG (reference sequence). CDR3 coding DNA: TGTGCCTGGAGTGCAGGGTACGGAAACACCATATATTTT. It codes for CAWSAGYGNTIYF.

J is TRBJ2-7 and V is TRBV5-6; weak D call: TRBD2 (5 bases). Germline V lookup: CDR1 SGHDT, CDR2 YYEEEE. Trimming left V 0 bases short and J 6 bases short, with 10 bases between. The CDR3 runs 13 residues. DNA of the CDR3: TGTGCCAGCAGCTTGGTGGTGGGGAGCGAGCAGTACTTC. Translated: CASSLVVGSEQYF.

In this sample, this clone turned up a few times. This sequence joins TRBV19 and TRBJ1-2; TRBD1 agrees at 7 bases. The CDR3 totals 13 residues. The germline V gene encodes CDR1 LNHDA and CDR2 SQIVND (reference sequence). With V trimmed by 6 bases and J by 4 bases, 5 bases remained unmatched. The CDR3: CASRKTGTYGYTF. In DNA form, the CDR3 reads TGTGCCAGTAGGAAGACAGGGACCTATGGCTACACCTTC.

This clone was counted a few times. The chain has TRBV10-3 and TRBJ2-1; unclear D gene. The CDR3 has 11 residues. Germline assignment: CDR1 ENHRY and CDR2 SYGVKD. V lost 6 bases and J lost 5, with 5 bases in between. The CDR3 DNA follows: TGTGCCATCAGCCGGGACAATGAGCAGTTCTTC. It yields the protein CAISRDNEQFF.

The chain couples TRBV15 to TRBJ1-3, with 7 bases lining up with TRBD1. Germline loops: CDR1 LNHNV, CDR2 YYDKDF (reference sequence). CDR3 length: 14 residues. Germline trimming cut 7 bases from V and 2 bases from J; bases unmatched to any gene: 5. CDR3 nucleotides: TGTGCCACCAAGGGACAGCGAGCTGGAAACACCATATATTTT. Amino acids: CATKGQRAGNTIYF.

As concerns this clone: This likely came from a read error, as a far larger clone is one base away. The same CDR3 also results from other DNA sequences found in this sample. The genes are TRBV11-3 and TRBJ2-3; D unclear. Germline V gene data show CDR1 as SGHNT and CDR2 as YENEEA. Trimming took off 4 bases at V and 0 bases at J, with 2 bases between the two ends. CDR3 length: 12 residues. CDR3 loop: CASSSSTDTQYF. The CDR3 DNA follows: TGTGCCAGCAGCTCCAGCACAGATACGCAGTATTTT.

The J gene is TRBJ1-2, the V gene TRBV2; D remains unclear. This CDR3 is 14 amino acids long. Looked up from germline, CDR1 is SNHLY and CDR2 is FYNNEI. V lost 2 bases and J lost 4, with 11 bases in between. As DNA, the CDR3 is TGTGCCAGCAGTGAAAGGGTGACGGGCTATGGCTACACCTTC. Translation gives CASSERVTGYGYTF.

The J gene is TRBJ2-1, the V gene TRBV7-9, with D unclear. The CDR3 extends over 12 amino acids. Germline-derived CDR1 and CDR2 are SEHNR and FQNEAQ (reference sequence). The V end lost 1 base, the J end lost 10 bases, and 8 bases lay between the germline ends. Here the CDR3 reads CASSLVIQEQFF. DNA for the CDR3: TGTGCCAGCAGCTTAGTGATCCAGGAGCAGTTCTTC.

This rearrangement joins TRBV5-1 to TRBJ2-7; tentatively, D is TRBD1 (6 bases). Germline lookup yields CDR1 SGHRS and CDR2 YFSETQ. There are 15 residues in the CDR3. V lost 4 bases and J 3 bases, leaving 17 bases between the germline ends. The CDR3 here is CASSRDGTPGYEQYF. For the CDR3, the DNA is TGCGCCAGCAGCCGGGACGGGACACCGGGCTACGAGCAGTACTTC.

V gene TRBV6-5 combines with J gene TRBJ2-7; D gene unclear. Germline V CDR1 and CDR2: MNHEY, SVGAGI. V lost 2 bases and J lost 3, with 8 bases in between. This CDR3 is built from 13 residues. The CDR3: CASSYRVGYEQYF. The CDR3 coding sequence is TGTGCCAGCAGTTACCGGGTGGGCTACGAGCAGTACTTC.

The rearrangement links TRBV2 to TRBJ1-5, with a possible D match to TRBD1 (5 bases). V gave up 8 bases and J gave up 2 bases, with 13 bases separating them. CDR1 is SNHLY and CDR2 is FYNNEI in the germline V gene. The CDR3 is 14 residues long. The chain's CDR3 is CASLRDVGNQPQHF. The CDR3 DNA sequence: TGTGCCAGCCTCCGGGACGTCGGCAATCAGCCCCAGCATTTT.

There are a few counts of this clone. V usage is TRBV4-1 and J usage is TRBJ1-2; no definite D call. Between the trimmed V and J ends, which lost 1 base and 4 bases, there was a span of 7 bases. CDR1 is MGHRA, CDR2 YSYEKL, per germline. The CDR3 covers 13 residues. CDR3 in amino acids: CASSQAPIYGYTF. Here the CDR3 DNA reads TGCGCCAGCAGCCAAGCGCCGATCTATGGCTACACCTTC.

The sample holds many counts of this clone. The chain uses TRBV28 and TRBJ1-2, with 10 bases that match TRBD1. Germline V gene sequence: CDR1 MDHEN, CDR2 SYDVKM. This CDR3 is 14 amino acids long. Trimming removed 7 bases from V and 5 bases from J; junction bases left unmatched: 7. DNA of the CDR3: TGTGCCAGCACCCGGACAGGGGGAACGTATGGCTACACCTTC. It yields the protein CASTRTGGTYGYTF.

This clone has more than one count but fewer than ten. The chain links TRBV6-1 to TRBJ2-7; D uncertain. The CDR3 totals 15 residues. With 4 bases removed from V and 2 bases from J, the gap between germline ends came to 15 bases. Per the germline V gene, CDR1 is MNHNS and CDR2 is SASEGT. The CDR3 DNA follows: TGTGCCAGCAGTGCCTCGTCGCTGGCCCCCTACGAGCAGTACTTC. Its protein is CASSASSLAPYEQYF.

This chain links TRBV2 with TRBJ2-5; tentative D call: TRBD2 (6 bases). Germline V lookup: CDR1 SNHLY, CDR2 FYNNEI. Trimming removed 7 bases from V and 2 bases from J, with 11 bases in between. The CDR3 covers 13 residues. CDR3 sequence: CASKGTPQETQYF. The DNA of the CDR3 is TGTGCCAGCAAGGGGACTCCGCAAGAGACCCAGTACTTC.

As concerns this clone: Other nucleotide sequences from this sample produce the same CDR3. The chain carries TRBV18 and TRBJ1-1; 9 bases match TRBD1. V shed 0 bases and J 1 base; nucleotides not matched to a gene: 0. CDR3 length: 15 amino acids. The germline V gene encodes CDR1 KGHSH and CDR2 LQKENI. This CDR3 reads CASSPPTGGNTEAFF. The CDR3 region has the DNA TGTGCCAGCTCACCACCGACAGGGGGGAACACTGAAGCTTTCTTT.

A word on this clone: The sample carries other DNA sequences with the same CDR3. The chain links TRBV7-2 to TRBJ2-7, with 9 bases identical to TRBD2. CDR3 length: 15 amino acids. V shed 0 bases, J shed 4 bases, and the junction held 4 bases outside the gene matches. Germline loops: CDR1 SGHTA, CDR2 FQGNSA. The CDR3 loop reads CASSLARGGYYEQYF. DNA for the CDR3: TGTGCCAGCAGCTTAGCGCGGGGGGGGTATTACGAGCAGTACTTC.

In this sample, this clone turned up once. This likely came from a read error, as a far larger clone is one base away. This chain links TRBV30 with TRBJ1-6, with D perhaps TRBD1 (6 bases). Germline values: CDR1 GTSNPN, CDR2 SVGIG (reference sequence). The CDR3 spans 16 residues. The CDR3 nucleotides read TGTGCCCGGAGGGGGGACACTGGGACCCCAAGGTCACCCCTCCACTTT. It is translated as CARRGDTGTPRSPLHF.

The DNA of the CDR3 is TGTGCCAGCAGGGTTTTCACTAATGAAAAACTGTTTTTT. Protein product: CASRVFTNEKLFF. The gene calls are TRBV2 and TRBJ1-4; D gene uncertain. Germline V lookup: CDR1 SNHLY, CDR2 FYNNEI. The V and J ends lost 6 bases and 2 bases respectively, with 7 bases between them. This CDR3 has 13 amino acids.

This clone was detected many times. The chain couples TRBV7-6 to TRBJ1-3; unclear D gene. CDR1 SGHVS and CDR2 FNYEAQ come from the germline V gene. The CDR3 runs to 15 residues. The V end lost 5 bases, the J end lost 9 bases, and 20 bases lay between the germline ends. CDR3 residues: CASSPNGQPVGTIYF. The CDR3 DNA sequence: TGTGCCAGCAGCCCCAACGGGCAGCCCGTTGGCACCATATATTTT.

This clone was seen more than once but under ten times. V and J are TRBV10-3 and TRBJ2-5; TRBD2 matches 13 bases. V lost 6 bases and J lost 3; bases outside the gene matches: 4. This CDR3 comprises 15 residues. Germline CDR1 and CDR2: ENHRY and SYGVKD. In nucleotides, the CDR3 is TGTGCCATCAGCACGGGACTAGCGGGAAAAGAGACCCAGTACTTC. It translates to CAISTGLAGKETQYF.

With regard to this clone: Other nucleotide sequences in the sample specify the same CDR3. The CDR3, as DNA: TGTGCCAGCAGTTTAGGACTAGCGGGGGCCTACGAGCAGTACTTC. It encodes CASSLGLAGAYEQYF. V gene TRBV27 combines with J gene TRBJ2-7; 13 nucleotides match TRBD2. The CDR3 consists of 15 residues. Per the germline V gene, CDR1 is MNHEY and CDR2 is SMNVEV (reference sequence). After removal of 2 bases from V and 2 bases from J, the junction contained 0 bases not matched to a gene.

The chain joins TRBV6-1 to TRBJ1-2, with a possible D match to TRBD1 (6 bases). There are 12 residues in the CDR3. In germline, CDR1 is MNHNS, CDR2 SASEGT. V lost 7 bases, J lost 3 bases, and 9 bases lay in between. CDR3 nucleotide sequence: TGTGCCAGCAATCAGGGGTACTATGGCTACACCTTC. Translating gives CASNQGYYGYTF.

The V call is TRBV29-1, the J call TRBJ1-2, with D unresolved. With 2 bases removed from V and 0 bases from J, the gap between germline ends came to 16 bases. The CDR3 runs 16 residues. The germline V gene has CDR1 SQVTM and CDR2 ANQGSEA. CDR3 in amino acids: CSVELASRLTNYGYTF. DNA of the CDR3: TGCAGCGTTGAACTCGCCAGCCGCCTTACTAACTATGGCTACACCTTC. Full variable domain (remainder filled in from reference TRBV29-1 and TRBJ1-2): SAVISQKPSRDICQRGTSLTIQCQVDSQVTMMFWYRQQPGQSLTLIATANQGSEATYESGFVIDKFPISRPNLTFSTLTVSNMSPEDSSIYLCSVELASRLTNYGYTFGSGTRLTVV.

There are a few counts of this clone. The rearrangement links TRBV4-2 to TRBJ1-5; D call uncertain. Trimming took off 3 bases at V and 0 bases at J, with 3 bases between the two ends. The CDR3 is 13 residues long. Germline lookup yields CDR1 LGHNA and CDR2 YNFKEQ. The CDR3 sequence: CASSQDSNQPQHF. The CDR3 DNA follows: TGTGCCAGCAGCCAGGATAGCAATCAGCCCCAGCATTTT.

The chain couples TRBV2 to TRBJ2-1, with 8 nucleotides matching TRBD1. The CDR3 runs to 16 residues. Looked up from germline, CDR1 is SNHLY and CDR2 is FYNNEI. V shed 1 base and J 6 bases; nucleotides not matched to a gene: 8. CDR3 region: CASSEGGTGSFNEQFF. The CDR3 DNA follows: TGTGCCAGCAGTGAAGGCGGGACAGGCTCGTTCAATGAGCAGTTCTTC.